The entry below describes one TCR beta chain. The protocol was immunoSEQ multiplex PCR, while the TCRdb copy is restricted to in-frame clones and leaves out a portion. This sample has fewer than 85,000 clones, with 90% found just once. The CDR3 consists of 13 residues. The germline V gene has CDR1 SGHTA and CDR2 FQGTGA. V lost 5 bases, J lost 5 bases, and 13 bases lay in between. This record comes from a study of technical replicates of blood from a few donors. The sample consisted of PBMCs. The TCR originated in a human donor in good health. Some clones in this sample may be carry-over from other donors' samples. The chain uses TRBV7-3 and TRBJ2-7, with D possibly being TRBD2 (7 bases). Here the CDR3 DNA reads TGTGCCAGCAGCCGCGGGGGCTGGGACGAGCAGTACTTC. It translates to CASSRGGWDEQYF.